This T cell receptor (beta chain) was captured by sequencing in a study of cytomegalovirus exposure and HLA in healthy donors. General study findings and limits: The listing of 150 to 200 TCR beta chains classed them as cytomegalovirus-associated.

Concerning this clone itself: Its antigen remains unidentified.

Donors were drawn from the approximately 120-subject validation cohort, separate from the approximately 670-subject first cohort. The CDR3 contains 15 residues. V was pared by 0 bases and J by 2 bases, with 9 bases between. Per the germline V gene, CDR1 is SGDLS and CDR2 is YYNGEE. Generated by immunoSEQ multiplex PCR, the TCRdb table keeps only in-frame clones and is missing some. Of under 400,000 clones listed, about nine tenths were seen once; the top ten hold 0.83%. The sequence was collected from a woman between 18 and 29 years old in good health and CMV-seronegative. Sequencing input: PBMCs. The chain recombines TRBV9 with TRBJ2-1, with D perhaps matching TRBD2 (5 bases). The DNA for the CDR3 is TGTGCCAGCAGCGTAGGTATGGGAGCCTACAATGAGCAGTTCTTC. The encoded protein is CASSVGMGAYNEQFF.